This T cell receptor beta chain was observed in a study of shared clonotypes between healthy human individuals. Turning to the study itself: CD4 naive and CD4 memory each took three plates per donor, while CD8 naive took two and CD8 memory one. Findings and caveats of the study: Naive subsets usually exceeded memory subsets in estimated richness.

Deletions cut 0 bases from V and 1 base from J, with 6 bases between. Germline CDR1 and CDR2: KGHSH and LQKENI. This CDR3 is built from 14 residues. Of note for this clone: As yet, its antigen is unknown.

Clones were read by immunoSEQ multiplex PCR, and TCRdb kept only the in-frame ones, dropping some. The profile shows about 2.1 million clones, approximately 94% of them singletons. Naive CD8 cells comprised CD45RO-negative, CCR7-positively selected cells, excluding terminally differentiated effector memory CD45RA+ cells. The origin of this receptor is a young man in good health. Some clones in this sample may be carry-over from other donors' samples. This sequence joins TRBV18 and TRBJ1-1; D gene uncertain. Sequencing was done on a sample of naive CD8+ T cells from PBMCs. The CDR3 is CASSPPGENTEAFF. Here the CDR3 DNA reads TGTGCCAGCTCACCACCAGGAGAGAACACTGAAGCTTTCTTT.